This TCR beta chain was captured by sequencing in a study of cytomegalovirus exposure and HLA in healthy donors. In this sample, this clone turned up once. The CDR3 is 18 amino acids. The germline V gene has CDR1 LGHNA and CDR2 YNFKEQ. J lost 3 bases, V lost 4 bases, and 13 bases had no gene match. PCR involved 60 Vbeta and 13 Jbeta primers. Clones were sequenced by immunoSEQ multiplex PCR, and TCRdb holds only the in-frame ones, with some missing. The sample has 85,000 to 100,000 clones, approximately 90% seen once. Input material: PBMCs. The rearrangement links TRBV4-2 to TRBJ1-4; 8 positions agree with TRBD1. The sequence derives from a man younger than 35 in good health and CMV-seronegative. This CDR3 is CASSLLTIDRGANEKLFF. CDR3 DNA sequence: TGTGCCAGCAGCCTACTCACTATCGACAGGGGCGCTAATGAAAAACTGTTTTTT.